Following are 9 T cell receptor beta chains from one sample sequenced in a study of T cell changes during pregnancy in multiple sclerosis. Clones were sequenced by immunoSEQ multiplex PCR, and TCRdb holds only the in-frame ones, with some missing. The table shows around 63,000 clones, with 90% to 95% occurring only once. Sequenced here: peripheral blood, sampled after pregnancy. These receptor sequences come from a female donor in good health, enrolled as a control in a pregnancy study.

V and J are TRBV10-3 and TRBJ1-2; perhaps TRBD1 as D (5 bases). The CDR3 extends over 16 amino acids. V dropped 2 bases and J dropped 0 bases, with 13 bases sitting between them. Per germline, CDR1 ENHRY and CDR2 SYGVKD. CDR3 amino acids: CAISEAGPETNYGYTF. DNA of the CDR3: TGTGCCATCAGTGAGGCGGGGCCAGAAACTAACTATGGCTACACCTTC.

The CDR3 coding sequence is TGTGCCACCAGCAGGAAACTAGCGGGGGAATACACAGATACGCAGTATTTT. Protein product: CATSRKLAGEYTDTQYF. The V call is TRBV15, the J call TRBJ2-3; 11 bases map to TRBD2. Trimming at V came to 3 bases and at J to 2 bases, leaving 7 bases not matched to a gene. In germline, CDR1 is LNHNV, CDR2 YYDKDF (reference sequence). The CDR3 totals 17 residues. Looking up the rest from reference TRBV15 and TRBJ2-3 gives the full variable domain: DAMVIQNPRYQVTQFGKPVTLSCSQTLNHNVMYWYQQKSSQAPKLLFHYYDKDFNNEADTPDNFQSRRPNTSFCFLDIRSPGLGDTAMYLCATSRKLAGEYTDTQYFGPGTRLTVL.

The rearrangement joins TRBV18 to TRBJ1-5, with TRBD1 as a possible D gene (5 bases). The germline V gene encodes CDR1 KGHSH and CDR2 LQKENI. CDR3 size: 15 residues. Trimming took off 3 bases at V and 3 bases at J, with 12 bases between the two ends. The chain's CDR3 is CASSPTPDTNQPQHF. CDR3 in DNA: TGTGCCAGCTCACCCACCCCGGACACCAATCAGCCCCAGCATTTT.

This clone occurred once. The chain recombines TRBV19 with TRBJ1-1; no reliable D call. V lost 5 bases and J 1 base, leaving 14 bases between the germline ends. The CDR3 consists of 15 residues. The germline gives CDR1 LNHDA, CDR2 SQIVND (reference sequence). The CDR3 bases are TGTGCCAGTAGTTTAACTCGCTTGTCGAACACTGAAGCTTTCTTT. It is translated as CASSLTRLSNTEAFF.

J is TRBJ1-6 and V is TRBV5-1; D may be TRBD1 (6 bases). The CDR3 runs 14 residues. Trimming took off 6 bases at V and 10 bases at J, with 17 bases between the two ends. Per the germline V gene, CDR1 is SGHRS and CDR2 is YFSETQ. This CDR3 reads CASTLQGSESPLHF. In DNA form, the CDR3 reads TGCGCCAGCACCTTACAGGGTTCTGAATCACCCCTCCACTTT. Using reference TRBV5-1 and TRBJ1-6 for the parts outside the CDR3, the full variable domain is KAGVTQTPRYLIKTRGQQVTLSCSPISGHRSVSWYQQTPGQGLQFLFEYFSETQRNKGNFPGRFSGRQFSNSRSEMNVSTLELGDSALYLCASTLQGSESPLHFGNGTRLTVT.

The chain uses TRBV4-2 and TRBJ1-5; tentative D call: TRBD1 (5 bases). Deletions cut 0 bases from V and 4 bases from J, with 10 bases between. Germline V gene lookup returns CDR1 LGHNA and CDR2 YNFKEQ. The CDR3 has 15 amino acids. The CDR3 DNA is TGTGCCAGCAGCCAAGACGCAGGGTCTAATCAGCCCCAGCATTTT. It encodes CASSQDAGSNQPQHF.

V is TRBV27 and J is TRBJ1-2; TRBD1 matches 9 bases. There are 15 residues in the CDR3. V lost 5 bases to trimming and J lost 6 bases; unmatched junction nucleotides: 10. The germline gives CDR1 MNHEY, CDR2 SMNVEV (reference sequence). CDR3 DNA: TGTGCCAGCAGTAACTGGGACAGGGATTTCCATGGCTACACCTTC. Translating gives CASSNWDRDFHGYTF.

The CDR3, as DNA: TGTGCCAGCAGTAACAGGGAGAGGAACACAGATACGCAGTATTTT. Protein sequence: CASSNRERNTDTQYF. V usage is TRBV27 and J usage is TRBJ2-3, with D perhaps TRBD1 (6 bases). V was cut by 5 bases and J by 2 bases, with 14 bases left in between. The germline V gene encodes CDR1 MNHEY and CDR2 SMNVEV (reference sequence). The CDR3 loop spans 15 amino acids.

The genes are TRBV4-2 and TRBJ2-7, with 7 bases that match TRBD1. The CDR3 sequence is 15 residues long. V was clipped by 1 base and J by 1 base; unmatched bases: 4. CDR1 and CDR2 (germline): LGHNA, YNFKEQ. The CDR3 DNA reads as TGTGCCAGCAGCCAAGCCGGGGACAGATCCTACGAGCAGTACTTC. It encodes CASSQAGDRSYEQYF.